This TCR beta chain was sequenced during a study of T cell responses to AZD1222 COVID-19 vaccine. General study points: After two AZD1222 doses, spike-specific TCR breadth and depth rose versus day 0.

A word on this clone: Its antigen is as yet unknown.

Sequenced by immunoSEQ multiplex PCR; TCRdb stores in-frame clones only, minus some. Of about 120,000 clones in the sample, about 90% were seen once. The V gene lost 1 base and the J gene lost 6 bases, with 10 bases spanning the gap. CDR3 size: 13 residues. This chain uses TRBV12-3 or TRBV12-4 with TRBJ2-7, with D perhaps matching TRBD1 or TRBD2 (5 bases each). This TCR came from an adult in good health. The specimen comprised peripheral blood, sampled on day 0 of AZD1222 vaccination. As DNA, the CDR3 is TGTGCCAGCAGTTTAGGCAGGGCGGGCGAGCAGTACTTC. Amino acid sequence: CASSLGRAGEQYF.